Sequencing of this T cell receptor beta chain was carried out in a study of Graves' ophthalmopathy and Graves' hyperthyroidism. CDR3 regions of TCR beta were amplified from RNA transcripts. The first-round RT-PCR employed HTBI primers together with the Qiagen OneStep RT-PCR kit. A multiplex PCR was then performed as the second round. TCRdb reprocessed the multiplex PCR reads with MiXCR, giving one entry per CDR3 protein. The table lists around 340,000 distinct CDR3 sequences, 15% to 20% of them singletons. CDR3 length: 15 residues. Deletions cut 0 bases from V and 6 bases from J, with 14 bases between. The germline V gene has CDR1 LGHDT and CDR2 YNNKEL (reference sequence). Uncontrolled infections, other autoimmune diseases, pregnancy or lactation barred patients from enrollment. Sampling about 9.7 ml of fresh peripheral blood provided the PBMCs. At least ten counts were recorded for this clonotype. What it recognizes is unknown.

General study results and limits: Ophthalmopathy cases were distinguished from stable hyperthyroidism by a 13-signature model, reaching 85% to 90% sensitivity and 81.08% specificity. With just under 71% sensitivity and approximately 72% specificity, the model predicted ophthalmopathy progression.

The sample taken for sequencing was peripheral blood. This chain links TRBV3-1 with TRBJ1-2, with a tentative D call TRBD1 (6 bases). This receptor was identified in an adult man with Graves' ophthalmopathy. CDR3 DNA sequence: TGTGCCAGCAGCCAAGATTTGACAGGAGCAGATGGCTACACCTTC. Protein: CASSQDLTGADGYTF.